The 6 T cell receptor beta chains below all came from one sample that was sequenced in a study of blood T cell repertoires in COVID-19. Data came from immunoSEQ multiplex PCR; TCRdb stores just in-frame clones and leaves some out. Of around 150,000 clones in the sample, about 93% were seen once. The sequencing input was peripheral blood. These receptors came from a woman aged 50 to 60 with acute or convalescent COVID-19.

CDR3 in DNA: TGTGCCAGCACTGGACTAGCGGGGGGGCTAGAGACCCAGTACTTC. Translated: CASTGLAGGLETQYF. The chain carries TRBV6-5 and TRBJ2-5; 15 nucleotides match TRBD2. The CDR3 is 15 amino acids. CDR1 MNHEY and CDR2 SVGAGI come from the germline V gene. J lost 4 bases, V lost 7 bases, and 4 bases had no gene match.

This chain links TRBV15 with TRBJ2-1; TRBD2 matches at 12 bases. This CDR3 is 17 amino acids long. Trimming cost V 9 bases and J 7 bases; bases outside gene matches: 16. CDR1 and CDR2 (germline): LNHNV, YYDKDF (reference sequence). This chain's CDR3 is CATFGPRASGRVNEQFF. The CDR3 nucleotides are TGTGCCACTTTCGGCCCCAGGGCTAGCGGGAGGGTGAATGAGCAGTTCTTC.

CDR3 sequence: CASSTRQYNEQFF. CDR3 coding DNA: TGTGCCAGCAGTACCCGACAGTACAATGAGCAGTTCTTC. This chain joins TRBV27 and TRBJ2-1; D perhaps matches TRBD1 (5 bases). The CDR3 is made up of 13 amino acids. Germline-derived CDR1 and CDR2 are MNHEY and SMNVEV (reference sequence). Trimming removed 5 bases from V and 4 bases from J, with 9 bases in between.

This sequence joins TRBV5-4 and TRBJ2-3; 8 positions match TRBD2. This CDR3 has 13 amino acids. The V gene's germline CDR1 is SGHNT and CDR2 YYREEE (reference sequence). The V and J ends lost 0 bases and 6 bases, in that order; junction bases with no gene match: 0. CDR3 in amino acids: CASSLAGGDTQYF. The CDR3 region has the DNA TGTGCCAGCAGCTTGGCGGGAGGGGATACGCAGTATTTT.

The J gene is TRBJ2-1, the V gene TRBV24-1; 11 bases fit TRBD2. CDR3 length equals 17 residues. Germline V gene lookup returns CDR1 KGHDR and CDR2 SFDVKD. The V segment lost 2 bases and the J segment 9 bases; nucleotides outside the gene matches: 11. CDR3 sequence: CATSDSNPGTSGFEQFF. The CDR3 DNA reads as TGTGCCACCAGTGATTCAAACCCCGGGACTAGCGGCTTTGAGCAGTTCTTC.

The V call is TRBV27, the J call TRBJ1-1; D gene ambiguous. The V end was cut by 4 bases, the J end by 1 base, with 10 bases between. CDR1 is MNHEY, CDR2 SMNVEV, per germline (reference sequence). The CDR3 sequence is 14 residues long. The CDR3: CASSSGLGNTEAFF. CDR3 DNA sequence: TGTGCCAGCAGTTCCGGGTTGGGGAACACTGAAGCTTTCTTT.